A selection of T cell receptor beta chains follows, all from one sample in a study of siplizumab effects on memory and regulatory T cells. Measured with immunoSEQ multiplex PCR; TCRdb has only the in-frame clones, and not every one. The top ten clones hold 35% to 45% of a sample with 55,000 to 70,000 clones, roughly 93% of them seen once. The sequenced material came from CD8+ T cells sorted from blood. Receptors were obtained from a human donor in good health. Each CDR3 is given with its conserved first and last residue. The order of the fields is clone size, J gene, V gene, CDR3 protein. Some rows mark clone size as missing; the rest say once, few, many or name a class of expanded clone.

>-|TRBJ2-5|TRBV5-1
CASSLAALQETQYF
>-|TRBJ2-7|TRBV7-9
CASNPGPLAGTSYEQYF
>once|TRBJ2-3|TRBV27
CASSFSWSSTDTQYF
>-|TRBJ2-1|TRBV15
CATSRSGRAEQFF
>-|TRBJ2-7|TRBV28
CASSERERNEQYF
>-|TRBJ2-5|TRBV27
CASSRGFRETQYF
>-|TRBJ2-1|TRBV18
CASSPSGGSGNEQFF
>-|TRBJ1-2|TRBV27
CASSPQPNYGYTF
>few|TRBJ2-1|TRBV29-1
CSVDSGSSYNEQFF
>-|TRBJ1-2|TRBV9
CASSVAIRGDYGYTF
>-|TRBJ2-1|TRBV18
CASSPPCGASYNEQFF
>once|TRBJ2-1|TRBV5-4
CASSLVGGPFYNEQFF
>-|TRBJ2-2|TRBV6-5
CASSWTSIRTGELFF
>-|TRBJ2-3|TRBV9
CASSVWDTLGPDTQYF
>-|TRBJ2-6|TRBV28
CASTESGANVLTF
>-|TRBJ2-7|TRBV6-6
CASSYTSGSGNEQYF
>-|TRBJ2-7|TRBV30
CAWSVGASSYEQYF
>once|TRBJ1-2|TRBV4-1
CASSLGTDYGYTF
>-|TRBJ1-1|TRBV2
CASIYQGWNTEAFF
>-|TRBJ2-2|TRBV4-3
CASSRPGLAGHTGELFF
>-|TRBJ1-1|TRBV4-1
CASSQEIQLYTEAFF
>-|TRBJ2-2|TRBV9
CASSGNPERGASGELFF
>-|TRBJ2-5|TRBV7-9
CASSLLLLAGAETQYF
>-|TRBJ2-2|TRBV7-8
CASLVQREGLEELFF
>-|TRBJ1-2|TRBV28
CASRAGSGGVVYGYTF
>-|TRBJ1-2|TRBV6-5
CASSPRGSAYGYTF
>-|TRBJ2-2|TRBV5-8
CASSSNRVGELFF
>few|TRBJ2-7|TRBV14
CASSPGDRVEYF